A single sample gave rise to the 22 T cell receptor beta chains below, sequenced in a study of T cells after yellow fever vaccination. TCRdb re-analysed the 5' RACE reads in MiXCR, keeping a single row per CDR3 protein. The sample lists about 500,000 distinct CDR3 sequences, less than 20% seen once, with 17% in the top ten. This specimen was PBMCs, taken around 5 days after the first yellow fever vaccination. Receptors were obtained from a man aged 18-30 years who received the YFV17D yellow fever vaccine.

The genes are TRBV6-5 and TRBJ1-5; D is uncertain. This CDR3 spans 17 amino acids. V lost 7 bases to trimming and J lost 3 bases, with 22 bases between them. Germline CDR1 is MNHEY and CDR2 is SVGAGI. This chain's CDR3 is CASIRKHGGRDNQPQHF. In DNA form, the CDR3 reads TGTGCCAGCATTAGAAAACACGGAGGAAGGGACAATCAGCCCCAGCATTTT.

In its sample, this clonotype was seen a few times. This chain uses TRBV3-1 with TRBJ1-2; 9 nucleotides agree with TRBD1. The trim removed 8 bases at V and 7 bases at J, leaving 8 bases unmatched. Germline lookup yields CDR1 LGHDT and CDR2 YNNKEL (reference sequence). The CDR3 length is 13 residues. For the CDR3, the DNA is TGTGCCAGCCGACCTAACAGGGGGCTTGGCTACACCTTC. It codes for CASRPNRGLGYTF.

This clonotype appeared a few times. One junction end does not reproduce the germline sequence, and a read error may be involved. This sequence joins TRBV6-5 and TRBJ2-1; D possibly matches TRBD1 or TRBD2 (6 bases each). From germline, CDR1 is MNHEY and CDR2 SVGAGI. The CDR3 length is 16 residues. The CDR3 loop is CASSYSAGGSHNEQFF. The CDR3 coding sequence is TGTGCCAGCAGTTACTCGGCCGGGGGCTCCCACAATGAGCAGTTCTTC.

The table lists this clonotype with a few counts. This chain connects TRBV29-1 to TRBJ1-1, with D perhaps TRBD1 (5 bases). V shed 3 bases and J shed 4 bases, with 12 bases lying between them. Germline CDR1 is SQVTM and CDR2 is ANQGSEA. CDR3 length: 13 residues. The CDR3 DNA follows: TGCAGCGTTGAGTTGGGGCGAGGCACTGAAGCTTTCTTT. Translating it yields CSVELGRGTEAFF.

This clonotype was detected a few times. The rearrangement uses TRBV6-5 and TRBJ1-2, with D possibly TRBD1 on 5 matching bases. Per germline, CDR1 MNHEY and CDR2 SVGAGI. CDR3 length: 15 residues. The germline V and J ends were trimmed by 4 bases and 8 bases, with 20 bases remaining between them. CDR3 amino acids: CASSSPGAYKLGYTF. In DNA form, the CDR3 reads TGTGCCAGCAGTTCTCCCGGGGCCTACAAGCTAGGCTACACCTTC.

This clonotype was detected a few times. The rearrangement links TRBV5-1 to TRBJ2-3; D ambiguous. The germline gives CDR1 SGHRS, CDR2 YFSETQ. This CDR3 spans 15 amino acids. Trimming removed 2 bases from V and 2 bases from J, with 12 bases in between. CDR3 loop: CASSLSPPYTDTQYF. As DNA, the CDR3 is TGCGCCAGCAGCTTATCCCCGCCTTACACAGATACGCAGTATTTT.

V usage is TRBV6-1 and J usage is TRBJ1-6, with TRBD1 as a possible D gene (6 bases). Germline V gene data show CDR1 as MNHNS and CDR2 as SASEGT. The CDR3 totals 19 residues. Trimming shortened V by 6 bases and J by 4 bases, and 25 bases separated the two germline ends. CDR3 coding DNA: TGTGCCAGCAGAGTGGTTGGAGGCGGGGCAGGGGCATATAATTCACCCCTCCACTTT. Protein sequence: CASRVVGGGAGAYNSPLHF.

This clonotype was recorded many times. The chain is built from TRBV7-2 and TRBJ2-5; the D is unclear. V was shortened by 4 bases and J by 4 bases, with 10 bases between the two germline ends. CDR3 size: 13 residues. Germline values: CDR1 SGHTA, CDR2 FQGNSA. CDR3 in DNA: TGTGCCAGCAGCTCCGACATCCGAGAGACCCAGTACTTC. Protein sequence: CASSSDIRETQYF.

The rearrangement joins TRBV11-1 to TRBJ2-7, with D unresolved. This CDR3 is built from 13 residues. From germline, CDR1 is SGHAT and CDR2 FQDESV (reference sequence). The germline V and J ends were trimmed by 1 base and 7 bases, with 11 bases remaining between them. The DNA for the CDR3 is TGTGCCAGCAGCTTAGATTGGGTGGGGGAGCAGTACGTC. This sequence encodes CASSLDWVGEQYV.

This clonotype was found a few times. The J gene is TRBJ1-6, the V gene TRBV6-5; a possible D gene is TRBD1 (6 bases). The CDR3 loop spans 14 amino acids. V was shortened by 6 bases and J by 6 bases, with 12 bases between the two germline ends. Germline assignment: CDR1 MNHEY and CDR2 SVGAGI. As DNA, the CDR3 is TGTGCCAGCAGACTCGGGGGCCCTAATTCACCCCTCCACTTT. It specifies CASRLGGPNSPLHF.

To note about this clonotype: At one boundary the junction diverges from the germline segment, which might be a read error. The CDR3 DNA sequence: TGTGCCAGCACCCAGGGGAACCTAGCGTTCAATGAGCGGTTCTTC. It translates to CASTQGNLAFNERFF. The rearrangement joins TRBV12-3 or TRBV12-4 to TRBJ2-1; D is perhaps TRBD1 or TRBD2 (6 bases each). This CDR3 has 15 residues.

This clonotype was counted once. This chain joins TRBV5-1 and TRBJ1-1; D is unclear. The CDR3 has 14 amino acids. V was clipped by 2 bases and J by 6 bases, with 14 bases between them. Germline values: CDR1 SGHRS, CDR2 YFSETQ. The CDR3 here is CASSFGAPRAEAFF. CDR3 nucleotides: TGCGCCAGCAGCTTCGGTGCACCTAGGGCTGAAGCTTTCTTT.

The rearrangement uses TRBV4-1 and TRBJ2-7, with TRBD2 matching over 15 bases. The CDR3 is 16 amino acids. V lost 0 bases and J lost 6; bases outside the gene matches: 3. From germline, CDR1 is MGHRA and CDR2 YSYEKL. CDR3 region: CASSQERGLAGGEQYF. The CDR3 DNA is TGCGCCAGCAGCCAAGAAAGGGGACTAGCGGGGGGCGAGCAGTACTTC.

This sequence joins TRBV15 and TRBJ2-3; no definite D call. Germline V gene sequence: CDR1 LNHNV, CDR2 YYDKDF (reference sequence). V gave up 0 bases and J gave up 4 bases, with 5 bases separating them. The CDR3 has 13 residues. The CDR3 DNA reads TGTGCCACCAGCAGAGACAGCTCAGATACGCAGTATTTT. This sequence encodes CATSRDSSDTQYF. Full variable domain (outside the CDR3, taken from reference TRBV15 and TRBJ2-3): DAMVIQNPRYQVTQFGKPVTLSCSQTLNHNVMYWYQQKSSQAPKLLFHYYDKDFNNEADTPDNFQSRRPNTSFCFLDIRSPGLGDTAMYLCATSRDSSDTQYFGPGTRLTVL.

This clonotype was detected a few times. The V gene is TRBV6-5, the J gene TRBJ1-2, with D possibly matching TRBD1 (5 bases). V lost 10 bases and J 1 base, leaving 13 bases between the germline ends. Germline V gene data show CDR1 as MNHEY and CDR2 as SVGAGI. The CDR3 covers 13 residues. The CDR3 here is CAIRDGINYGYTF. Written as DNA, the CDR3 is TGTGCCATCCGGGACGGGATTAACTATGGCTACACCTTC.

This clonotype was counted a few times. V usage is TRBV7-9 and J usage is TRBJ2-3, with D tentatively TRBD2 (5 bases). The length of the CDR3 is 15 residues. The V and J ends lost 8 bases and 0 bases respectively, with 15 bases between them. In germline, CDR1 is SEHNR, CDR2 FQNEAQ (reference sequence). This chain's CDR3 is CASLREGGSTDTQYF. In DNA form, the CDR3 reads TGTGCCAGCTTACGGGAAGGTGGCAGCACAGATACGCAGTATTTT.

This clonotype was seen more than once but under ten times. V gene TRBV7-6 combines with J gene TRBJ2-1, with 16 bases fitting TRBD2. V shed 1 base, J shed 8 bases, and the junction held 8 bases outside the gene matches. CDR3 size: 18 residues. In germline, CDR1 is SGHVS, CDR2 FNYEAQ. The CDR3, as DNA: TGTGCCAGCAGCTTAGTCGCGGGACTAGCGGGGGGGAGGGATGAGCAGTTCTTC. This encodes CASSLVAGLAGGRDEQFF.

This chain connects TRBV4-3 to TRBJ2-7; D gene uncertain. This CDR3 comprises 12 residues. Trimming took off 5 bases at V and 6 bases at J, with 11 bases between the two ends. The germline CDR1 and CDR2 sequences are LGHNA and YSLEER. CDR3 sequence (DNA): TGCGCCAGCAGCTCCCGCTTTAGCGAGCAGTACGTC. Residues: CASSSRFSEQYV.

V gene TRBV19 combines with J gene TRBJ1-6; the match to TRBD1 covers 9 bases. This CDR3 is 15 amino acids long. Germline V gene data show CDR1 as LNHDA and CDR2 as SQIVND (reference sequence). The J segment lost 7 bases and the V segment lost 7 bases, leaving 8 bases of the junction unmatched. The CDR3 region has the DNA TGTGCCAGTACCCAGGACGGGACAGGGAATTCACCCCTCCACTTT. It yields the protein CASTQDGTGNSPLHF. Full variable domain (missing parts from reference TRBV19 and TRBJ1-6): DGGITQSPKYLFRKEGQNVTLSCEQNLNHDAMYWYRQDPGQGLRLIYYSQIVNDFQKGDIAEGYSVSREKKESFPLTVTSAQKNPTAFYLCASTQDGTGNSPLHFGNGTRLTVT.

This clonotype was observed at least ten times. This rearrangement joins TRBV20-1 to TRBJ2-5; a possible D gene is TRBD2 (6 bases). Trimming removed 6 bases from V and 4 bases from J, with 12 bases in between. Per the germline V gene, CDR1 is DFQATT and CDR2 is SNEGSKA (reference sequence). The CDR3 has 12 residues. The DNA for the CDR3 is TGCAGTGCCCACCATAGCGGAGAGACCCAGTACTTC. As protein: CSAHHSGETQYF.

The genes are TRBV27 and TRBJ1-6, with TRBD1 matching over 7 bases. The CDR3 spans 15 residues. V trimming: 0 bases; J trimming: 10 bases; junction bases outside the gene matches: 6. Germline lookup yields CDR1 MNHEY and CDR2 SMNVEV (reference sequence). CDR3 residues: CASSLSTGVGSPLHF. The CDR3, as DNA: TGTGCCAGCAGTTTATCTACAGGGGTGGGCTCACCCCTCCACTTT.

This clonotype appeared a few times. J is TRBJ2-7 and V is TRBV23-1, with a weak D call TRBD2 (6 bases). TRBV23-1 has ORF status, its function being uncertain. The CDR3 is 15 residues long. Trimming stripped 2 bases from V and 1 base from J, with 12 bases between. The chain's CDR3 is CASSQQGRGSYEQYV. The CDR3 DNA is TGCGCCAGCAGTCAACAGGGCCGGGGGTCCTACGAGCAGTACGTC.